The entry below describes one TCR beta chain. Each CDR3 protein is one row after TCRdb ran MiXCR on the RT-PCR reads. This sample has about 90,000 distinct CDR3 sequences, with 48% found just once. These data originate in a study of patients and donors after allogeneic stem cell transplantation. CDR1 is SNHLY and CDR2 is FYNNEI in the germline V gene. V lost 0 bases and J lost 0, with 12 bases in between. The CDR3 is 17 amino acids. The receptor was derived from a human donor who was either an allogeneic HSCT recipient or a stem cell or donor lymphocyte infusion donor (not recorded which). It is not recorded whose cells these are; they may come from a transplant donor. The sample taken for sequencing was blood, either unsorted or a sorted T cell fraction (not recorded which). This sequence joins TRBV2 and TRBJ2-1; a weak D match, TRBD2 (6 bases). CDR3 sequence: CASSEAQAGRSYNEQFF. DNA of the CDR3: TGTGCCAGCAGTGAAGCGCAGGCGGGGCGCTCCTACAATGAGCAGTTCTTC.